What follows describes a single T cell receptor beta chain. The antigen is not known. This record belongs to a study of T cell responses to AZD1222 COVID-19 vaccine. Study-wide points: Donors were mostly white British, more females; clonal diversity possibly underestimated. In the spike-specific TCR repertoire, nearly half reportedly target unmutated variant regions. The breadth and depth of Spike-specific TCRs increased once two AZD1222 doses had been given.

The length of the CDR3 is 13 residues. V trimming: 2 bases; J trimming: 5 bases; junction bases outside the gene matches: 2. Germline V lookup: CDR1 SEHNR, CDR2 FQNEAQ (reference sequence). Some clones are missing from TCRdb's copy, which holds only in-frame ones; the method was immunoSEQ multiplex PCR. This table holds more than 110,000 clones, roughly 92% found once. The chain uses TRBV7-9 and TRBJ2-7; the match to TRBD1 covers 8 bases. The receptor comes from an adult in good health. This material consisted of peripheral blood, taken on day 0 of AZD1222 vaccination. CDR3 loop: CASSLQGAHEQYF. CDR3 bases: TGTGCCAGCAGCTTACAGGGGGCCCACGAGCAGTACTTC.